A selection of T cell receptor beta chains follows, all from one sample in a study of cytomegalovirus exposure and HLA in healthy donors. The protocol was immunoSEQ multiplex PCR, while the TCRdb copy is restricted to in-frame clones and leaves out a portion. The repertoire holds 120,000 or so clones, with approximately 68% as singletons. The sequenced sample was PBMCs. These receptors all stem from a man aged 30 to 39 in good health and CMV-seropositive. Both conserved end residues are part of each CDR3. D genes are given only for firm matches. Only part of the rows carry a size: once, few, many, or a class if the clone is expanded.

TRBV7-2	TRBD2	-	TRBJ2-1	TGTGCCAGCAGCTTATACCCGACTAGCGGAGCTGACAATGAGCAGTTCTTC	CASSLYPTSGADNEQFF
TRBV7-2	-	-	TRBJ1-4	TGTGCCACTTACAGTATCGGACTGTTTTTT	CATYSIGLFF
TRBV6-5	TRBD2	-	TRBJ2-7	TGTGCCAGCAGTTACTCGGGGCTAGCGGGAACCGAGCAGTACTTC	CASSYSGLAGTEQYF
TRBV28	-	-	TRBJ2-3	TGTGCCAGCAGTTTAGAGGGGGAGTACTCAGATACGCAGTATTTT	CASSLEGEYSDTQYF
TRBV10-3	-	few	TRBJ1-3	TGTGCCACCACCCCCCAGGCAACCTCTGGAAACACCATATATTTT	CATTPQATSGNTIYF
TRBV7-6	TRBD2	-	TRBJ2-7	TGTGCCAGCAGCTTGGGACTAGCGAGGGTCGACGAGCAGTACTTC	CASSLGLARVDEQYF
TRBV15	TRBD1	once	TRBJ1-3	TGTGCCACCAGCGGACAGGCCCCTTTGGACACCATATATTTT	CATSGQAPLDTIYF
TRBV6-1	-	once	TRBJ1-5	TGTGCCAGTAGTGAAAATAGAGGGCAGCCCCAGCATTTT	CASSENRGQPQHF
TRBV7-8	TRBD2	-	TRBJ2-5	TGTGCCAGCAGCTTAGAACGGGCTAGCGGATACCAAGAGACCCAGTACTTC	CASSLERASGYQETQYF
TRBV7-9	-	-	TRBJ2-6	TGTGCCAGCAGCGGAAGTAGGTGGGGGCACGGGGCCAACGTCCTGACTTTC	CASSGSRWGHGANVLTF
TRBV29-1	-	-	TRBJ1-2	TGCAGCGTTTCATATGGCTACACCTTC	CSVSYGYTF
TRBV28	-	-	TRBJ2-7	TGTGCCAGCAGTTACCGACTAGTCGGCTACGAGCAGTACTTC	CASSYRLVGYEQYF
TRBV10-3	TRBD2	-	TRBJ2-3	TGTGCCATCAGTGGCCCATGGAGCGGGAGGGCAGGAGATACGCAGTATTTT	CAISGPWSGRAGDTQYF
TRBV28	TRBD2	-	TRBJ2-1	TGTGCCAGCAGTTCTGGGACTAGCGGGAGAGTTGAGCAGTTCTTC	CASSSGTSGRVEQFF
TRBV18	-	-	TRBJ1-5	TGTGCCAGCTCAGGGCAGGGTGATCAGCCCCAGCATTTT	CASSGQGDQPQHF
TRBV4-1	-	-	TRBJ1-2	TGCGCCAGCGCGCAAGAGTGGGGGGTTGGCTATGGCTACACCTTC	CASAQEWGVGYGYTF
TRBV10-2	-	-	TRBJ2-2	TGCGCCAGCGCAGTCGGGGGGCACACCGGGGAGCTGTTTTTT	CASAVGGHTGELFF
TRBV11-2	-	-	TRBJ1-1	TGTGCCAGCAGCCGGGTCTTTGAAGCTTTCTTT	CASSRVFEAFF
TRBV30	-	few	TRBJ2-7	TGTGCCTGGACTCGATATGGGCTGGGCTACGAGCAGTACTTC	CAWTRYGLGYEQYF
TRBV6-5	TRBD1	once	TRBJ2-7	TGTGCCAGCAGCCCCCGGGACAGGGCCTACGAGCAGTACTTC	CASSPRDRAYEQYF
TRBV19	-	-	TRBJ1-2	TGTGCCAGTAGTATTTTGGAGGGGCCTTATGGCTACACCTTC	CASSILEGPYGYTF
TRBV28	-	-	TRBJ1-1	TGTGCCAGCAACTCACTCGCGGGGCGCGGCACTGAAGCTTTCTTT	CASNSLAGRGTEAFF
TRBV19	TRBD1	few	TRBJ2-7	TGTGCCAGTAGTACGGGACAGGGCTACGAGCAGTACTTC	CASSTGQGYEQYF
TRBV7-3	-	few	TRBJ1-1	TGTGCCAGCAGCTTAACGGGAGGGGACACTGAAGCTTTCTTT	CASSLTGGDTEAFF
TRBV7-9	TRBD2	-	TRBJ2-7	TGTGCCAGCAGCTTTTCGGCGGGAGGCCCCCCTACCGAGCAGTACTTC	CASSFSAGGPPTEQYF
TRBV5-5	-	-	TRBJ2-5	TGTGCCAGCAGCTTGTTGCGGCAATCAGAGACCCAGTACTTC	CASSLLRQSETQYF
TRBV5-6	TRBD1	-	TRBJ1-2	TGTGCCAGCAGCTTGGGGGGACAGGGGTTTTATGGCTACACCTTC	CASSLGGQGFYGYTF
TRBV28	TRBD1	-	TRBJ1-2	TGTGCCAGCAGTCCCGTGGGCCAGGGGGCCGGGGACTATGGCTACACCTTC	CASSPVGQGAGDYGYTF